Listed below are T cell receptor beta chains from one sample, sequenced in a study of radiotherapy plus CTLA-4 blockade in lung cancer. Sequencing was performed with immunoSEQ multiplex PCR; in TCRdb, only in-frame clones are kept and a portion is missing. The sample has about 28,000 clones, about four fifths seen once. The starting material was peripheral blood, obtained from a patient treated with radiotherapy plus ipilimumab. All receptors come from a human donor with non-small cell lung cancer that progressed on radiotherapy plus ipilimumab. CDR3s include the opening cysteine and the closing phenylalanine or tryptophan. The order of the fields is V gene, CDR3 protein.

>TRBV11-3
CASSSFGQALGSDTQYF
>TRBV6-1
CASRGEGRFTGELFF
>TRBV18
CASSPRTSGRNTQYF
>TRBV19
CASSGNTGELFF
>TRBV30
CARETGFNTEAFF
>TRBV6-1
CAGGQTSTDTQYF
>TRBV10-3
CAISESQGAGANVLTF
>TRBV7-8
CASSTPGTDITYEQYF
>TRBV7-2
CASSLTGEPYNEQFF
>TRBV28
CASSFTMYQETQYF
>TRBV27
CARRFTDTQYF
>TRBV7-9
CASSGSGGSPDFSSYEQYF
>TRBV4-1
CASSLLAGGLGETQYF
>TRBV7-9
CASSLDRTGYTF
>TRBV4-1
CASSQDLSTTKYF
>TRBV2
CASRVDRVGATEAFF
>TRBV7-9
CASNTGGGGQGLTDTQYF
>TRBV7-2
CASSGDPRDRGTTNEKLFF
>TRBV2
CASSTERGAGETQYF
>TRBV27
CASSLRQGPPQHF
>TRBV7-9
CASSSPEGGGAFSYEQYF
>TRBV28
CASSLEGAGVRNEQFF
>TRBV9
CASSVGTGTREGNEQYF
>TRBV6-5
CASSEAPNTGELFF
>TRBV28
CASSLPSGTGGNNEQFF
>TRBV9
CASSASGGTTEAFF
>TRBV7-2
CASSLLSNEQFF
>TRBV4-2
CASSQAGKPQHF
>TRBV19
CASTLLQGGQPQHF
>TRBV2
CASSEGLAGYNEQFF
>TRBV4-2
CASSQDRQGGWPQHF
>TRBV27
CASSLGDGSGANVLTF
>TRBV9
CASSVDAGEGAFF
>TRBV7-2
CASSWGGSPLHF
>TRBV5-1
CASSLGRDTQYF
>TRBV21-1
CASSPTKRVSTQYF
>TRBV10-3
CAISEPGQIYGYTF